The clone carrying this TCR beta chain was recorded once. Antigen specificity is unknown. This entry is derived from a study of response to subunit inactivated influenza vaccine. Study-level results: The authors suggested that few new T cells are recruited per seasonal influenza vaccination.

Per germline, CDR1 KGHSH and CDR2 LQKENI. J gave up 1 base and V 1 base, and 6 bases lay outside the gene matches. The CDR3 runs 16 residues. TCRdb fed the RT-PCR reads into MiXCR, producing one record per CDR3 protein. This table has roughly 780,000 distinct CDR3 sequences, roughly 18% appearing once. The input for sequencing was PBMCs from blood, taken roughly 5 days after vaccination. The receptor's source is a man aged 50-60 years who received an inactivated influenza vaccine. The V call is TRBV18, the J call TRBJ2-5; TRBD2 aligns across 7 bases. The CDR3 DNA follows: TGTGCCAGCTCACCACGGGCGGGAGCCAGCCAAGAGACCCAGTACTTC. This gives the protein CASSPRAGASQETQYF.